This T cell receptor (beta chain) was recorded in a study of OX40 agonist ivuxolimab in advanced cancers. Study in general: The dose of intravenous ivuxolimab that patients received every 2 weeks ranged from 0.01 to 10 mg/kg. Broader study findings: More expanded clones were found, on average, in CD8+ than in CD4+ T cells.

A note on this clone: Antigen specificity is unknown.

CDR3 size: 19 residues. Germline-derived CDR1 and CDR2 are ENHRY and SYGVKD. V was pared by 6 bases and J by 5 bases, with 22 bases of the junction left unmatched. Measured with immunoSEQ multiplex PCR; TCRdb has only the in-frame clones, and not every one. The table records about 150,000 clones, roughly 91% of them present only once. Sample: CD4+ or CD8+ T cells sorted from blood, taken in a trial of the OX40 agonist ivuxolimab. This receptor was taken from an adult with an advanced solid tumor such as melanoma, head and neck, liver or kidney cancer. V is TRBV10-3 and J is TRBJ2-5; 9 positions match TRBD2. The chain's CDR3 is CAIRVGRYKTGLATETQYF. In DNA, the CDR3 is TGTGCCATCAGGGTCGGGCGATATAAAACGGGACTAGCTACGGAGACCCAGTACTTC.